Shown below are 22 T cell receptor beta chains from a single sample sequenced in a study of cytomegalovirus exposure and HLA in healthy donors. PCR employed 60 Vbeta and 13 Jbeta primers. Some clones are missing from TCRdb's copy, which holds only in-frame ones; the method was immunoSEQ multiplex PCR. This table has over 200,000 clones, around four fifths appearing once. The sequencing input was PBMCs. The receptors stem from a male donor in good health and CMV-seronegative.

This chain joins TRBV5-1 and TRBJ1-1; D possibly corresponds to TRBD1 (6 bases). This CDR3 is 14 amino acids long. Germline V lookup: CDR1 SGHRS, CDR2 YFSETQ. Trimming stripped 1 base from V and 5 bases from J, with 12 bases between. CDR3: CASSLPRGETEAFF. The CDR3 DNA follows: TGCGCCAGCAGCTTGCCCAGGGGTGAAACTGAAGCTTTCTTT.

This chain connects TRBV11-2 to TRBJ1-1, with a weak D call TRBD1 (6 bases). V was clipped by 5 bases and J by 4 bases, with 29 bases between them. The CDR3 length is 19 residues. Germline assignment: CDR1 SGHAT and CDR2 FQNNGV. The CDR3 protein is CASSPLFATGAHDGTEAFF. The CDR3 nucleotides are TGTGCCAGCAGCCCCCTTTTTGCGACAGGAGCCCATGATGGCACTGAAGCTTTCTTT. The full variable domain, its missing parts supplied by reference TRBV11-2 and TRBJ1-1, is EAGVAQSPRYKIIEKRQSVAFWCNPISGHATLYWYQQILGQGPKLLIQFQNNGVVDDSQLPKDRFSAERLKGVDSTLKIQPAKLEDSAVYLCASSPLFATGAHDGTEAFFGQGTRLTVV.

The genes are TRBV4-1 and TRBJ1-2; D possibly corresponds to TRBD1 (6 bases). CDR1 is MGHRA and CDR2 is YSYEKL in the germline V gene. V lost 4 bases to trimming and J lost 0 bases, with 15 bases between them. This CDR3 is built from 16 residues. CDR3 loop: CASSPRGGGTNYGYTF. The CDR3, as DNA: TGCGCCAGCAGCCCCCGAGGGGGGGGTACTAACTATGGCTACACCTTC.

A single count supports this clone. This sample includes further DNA sequences coding for the same CDR3. The chain recombines TRBV5-1 with TRBJ2-3; the match to TRBD1 covers 9 bases. Looked up from germline, CDR1 is SGHRS and CDR2 is YFSETQ. The CDR3 loop spans 14 amino acids. With V trimmed by 4 bases and J by 3 bases, 3 bases remained unmatched. CDR3 DNA sequence: TGCGCCAGCAGCCGGGGACAGGGAACAGATACGCAGTATTTT. It yields the protein CASSRGQGTDTQYF.

V and J are TRBV5-1 and TRBJ2-5, with D perhaps TRBD2 (5 bases). V lost 0 bases and J 5 bases, leaving 11 bases between the germline ends. The CDR3 is 14 residues long. Germline V gives CDR1 SGHRS, CDR2 YFSETQ. This chain's CDR3 is CASSLGSRRETQYF. The CDR3 nucleotides are TGCGCCAGCAGCTTGGGGTCCCGGAGGGAGACCCAGTACTTC.

V usage is TRBV5-4 and J usage is TRBJ2-2; D ambiguous. Trimming left V 4 bases short and J 1 base short, with 11 bases between. From germline, CDR1 is SGHNT and CDR2 YYREEE (reference sequence). This CDR3 region has 15 residues. In nucleotides, the CDR3 is TGTGCCAGCAGCGTCGCACGGAGGAACACCGGGGAGCTGTTTTTT. Its protein is CASSVARRNTGELFF.

This clone was picked up one time. V is TRBV19 and J is TRBJ2-2, with a possible D match to TRBD2 (6 bases). The CDR3 is 14 amino acids. CDR1 is LNHDA and CDR2 is SQIVND in the germline V gene (reference sequence). V lost 6 bases and J lost 8, with 16 bases in between. The CDR3 protein is CASSFGLRAGELFF. The DNA of the CDR3 is TGTGCCAGTAGCTTTGGACTAAGGGCGGGGGAGCTGTTTTTT.

The chain is built from TRBV5-1 and TRBJ1-4; 8 bases line up with TRBD1. CDR3 length: 16 residues. Germline assignment: CDR1 SGHRS and CDR2 YFSETQ. The junction had 2 bases not matched to a gene; V was cut back by 0 bases and J by 1 base. CDR3 DNA sequence: TGCGCCAGCAGCTTGGAAACAGGGGGAACTAATGAAAAACTGTTTTTT. Amino acids: CASSLETGGTNEKLFF.

As regards this clone: Other nucleotide sequences in the sample specify the same CDR3. The chain couples TRBV27 to TRBJ2-7; 7 nucleotides align to TRBD1. Trimming took 3 bases from V and 3 from J; bases not matched to a gene: 2. CDR1 is MNHEY and CDR2 is SMNVEV in the germline V gene (reference sequence). The CDR3 loop spans 13 amino acids. The CDR3 coding sequence is TGTGCCAGCAGTTTGGGACAGTACTACGAGCAGTACTTC. It is translated as CASSLGQYYEQYF.

This rearrangement joins TRBV28 to TRBJ2-3; 10 nucleotides align to TRBD2. Trimming at V came to 8 bases and at J to 6 bases, leaving 14 bases not matched to a gene. In germline, CDR1 is MDHEN, CDR2 SYDVKM. The length of the CDR3 is 16 residues. The CDR3, as DNA: TGTGCCAGCCCCCCGACTAGCGGGCATCCGGGGGATACGCAGTATTTT. Translation: CASPPTSGHPGDTQYF.

The chain carries TRBV5-6 and TRBJ1-1; D gene unclear. V was cut by 1 base and J by 4 bases, with 8 bases left in between. The CDR3 sequence is 13 residues long. Germline CDR1 SGHDT, CDR2 YYEEEE. The CDR3 loop is CASSLRRVTEAFF. DNA for the CDR3: TGTGCCAGCAGCTTGAGGAGGGTCACTGAAGCTTTCTTT.

The rearrangement links TRBV4-2 to TRBJ2-1; TRBD1 might be the D (6 bases). The CDR3 sequence is 18 residues long. The V and J ends lost 0 bases and 4 bases respectively, with 19 bases between them. Germline CDR1 is LGHNA and CDR2 is YNFKEQ. The CDR3 sequence: CASSQDFDRFFGYNEQFF. The CDR3 DNA follows: TGTGCCAGCAGCCAAGATTTTGACAGGTTCTTCGGATACAATGAGCAGTTCTTC.

This clone was seen just once. The chain recombines TRBV2 with TRBJ2-3; 7 nucleotides align to TRBD2. The germline V gene has CDR1 SNHLY and CDR2 FYNNEI. The V segment lost 7 bases and the J segment 0 bases; nucleotides outside the gene matches: 4. This CDR3 region has 14 residues. The DNA for the CDR3 is TGTGCCAGCACGGGACTAACTAGCACAGATACGCAGTATTTT. Its protein is CASTGLTSTDTQYF.

This chain joins TRBV23-1 and TRBJ2-3; 13 nucleotides match TRBD2. TRBV23-1 is an ORF; its function is uncertain. V lost 2 bases to trimming and J lost 3 bases; unmatched junction nucleotides: 11. The CDR3 runs to 19 residues. The CDR3 loop is CASSQGLAGAPHHTDTQYF. The CDR3 nucleotides read TGCGCCAGCAGTCAAGGACTAGCGGGAGCCCCTCATCATACAGATACGCAGTATTTT.

A few counts support this clone. The same CDR3 is also encoded by other DNA sequences in this sample. The chain carries TRBV5-4 and TRBJ1-1, with unresolved D. The V end was cut by 4 bases, the J end by 3 bases, with 10 bases between. The CDR3 loop spans 13 amino acids. Germline lookup yields CDR1 SGHNT and CDR2 YYREEE (reference sequence). CDR3 in amino acids: CASSLPGDTEAFF. The CDR3 DNA reads TGTGCCAGCAGCCTGCCCGGGGACACTGAAGCTTTCTTT.

V usage is TRBV28 and J usage is TRBJ1-2; TRBD1 might be the D (5 bases). CDR3 length: 12 residues. The V end lost 6 bases, the J end lost 4 bases, and 9 bases lay between the germline ends. Germline-derived CDR1 and CDR2 are MDHEN and SYDVKM. The DNA of the CDR3 is TGTGCCAGCAGGGAGGGGTTCTATGGCTACACCTTC. It yields the protein CASREGFYGYTF.

This chain joins TRBV10-3 and TRBJ2-1; no reliable D call. The CDR3 contains 14 residues. V lost 10 bases to trimming and J lost 8 bases, with 21 bases between them. Germline CDR1 and CDR2: ENHRY and SYGVKD. Here the CDR3 reads CATPRHETEDEQFF. The CDR3 DNA reads TGTGCCACCCCCCGCCACGAAACTGAGGATGAGCAGTTCTTC.

The chain carries TRBV19 and TRBJ1-5, with D unresolved. The ends were cut back, 0 bases at V and 9 bases at J, with 18 bases in the middle. The CDR3 totals 16 residues. Germline V CDR1 and CDR2: LNHDA, SQIVND (reference sequence). CDR3 sequence: CASSIDASALRGPQHF. Here the CDR3 DNA reads TGTGCCAGTAGTATAGATGCGTCCGCTTTACGGGGGCCCCAGCATTTT.

The chain links TRBV2 to TRBJ1-2; TRBD1 matches at 10 bases. Per germline, CDR1 SNHLY and CDR2 FYNNEI. CDR3 length: 16 amino acids. V lost 7 bases to trimming and J lost 1 base; unmatched junction nucleotides: 9. CDR3 amino acids: CASKKGQGSINYGYTF. In DNA form, the CDR3 reads TGTGCCAGCAAAAAGGGACAGGGGTCGATTAACTATGGCTACACCTTC.

The rearrangement links TRBV11-2 to TRBJ1-2; D unclear. V was shortened by 1 base and J by 0 bases, with 12 bases between the two germline ends. CDR3 size: 16 residues. The germline CDR1 and CDR2 sequences are SGHAT and FQNNGV. CDR3 in amino acids: CASSLGADPANYGYTF. CDR3 in DNA: TGTGCCAGCAGCTTAGGGGCAGACCCGGCTAACTATGGCTACACCTTC.

This sequence joins TRBV29-1 and TRBJ2-2, with unresolved D. Deletions cut 5 bases from V and 4 bases from J, with 14 bases between. CDR1 and CDR2 (germline): SQVTM, ANQGSEA. The CDR3 covers 14 residues. CDR3 nucleotides: TGCAGCGTTCAAAAGACACCCGGCACCGGGGAGCTGTTTTTT. Its translation: CSVQKTPGTGELFF.

The V gene is TRBV7-9, the J gene TRBJ2-1, with 7 nucleotides matching TRBD2. This CDR3 region has 17 residues. Trimming removed 5 bases from V and 0 bases from J; junction bases left unmatched: 10. Germline values: CDR1 SEHNR, CDR2 FQNEAQ (reference sequence). For the CDR3, the DNA is TGTGCCAGCAGCGGACTAGACCCTCTGAGCTCCTACAATGAGCAGTTCTTC. Translating gives CASSGLDPLSSYNEQFF.